This TCR beta chain was recorded in a study of control samples from healthy donors and cancer patients. A few counts support this clone. Sequenced by immunoSEQ multiplex PCR; TCRdb stores in-frame clones only, minus some. This sample has 40,000 or so clones; approximately 90% occur once, and the top ten carry about a fifth. This CDR3 spans 15 amino acids. Germline values: CDR1 SGHVS, CDR2 FNYEAQ. With V trimmed by 3 bases and J by 5 bases, 6 bases remained unmatched. The sequence came from a woman between 35 and 50 years old with head and neck cancer. Material: PBMCs. J is TRBJ1-4 and V is TRBV7-6; 7 bases line up with TRBD1. The CDR3, as DNA: TGTGCCAGCAGCTTGACAGGGATGGGGAATGAAAAACTGTTTTTT. Its translation: CASSLTGMGNEKLFF.